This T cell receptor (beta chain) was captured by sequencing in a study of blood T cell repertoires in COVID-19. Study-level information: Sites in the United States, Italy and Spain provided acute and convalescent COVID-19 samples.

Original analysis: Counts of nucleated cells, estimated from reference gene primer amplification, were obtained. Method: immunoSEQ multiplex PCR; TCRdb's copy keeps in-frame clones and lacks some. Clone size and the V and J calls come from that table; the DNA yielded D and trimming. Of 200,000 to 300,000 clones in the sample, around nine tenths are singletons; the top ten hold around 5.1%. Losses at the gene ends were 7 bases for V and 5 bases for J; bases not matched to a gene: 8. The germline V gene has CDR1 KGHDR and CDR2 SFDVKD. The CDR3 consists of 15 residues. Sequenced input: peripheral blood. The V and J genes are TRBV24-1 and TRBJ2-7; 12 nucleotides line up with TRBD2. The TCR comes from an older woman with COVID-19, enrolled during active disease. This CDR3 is CATSETSGRFNEQYF. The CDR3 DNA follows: TGTGCCACCAGCGAGACTAGCGGGAGATTCAACGAGCAGTACTTC.